A selection of T cell receptor beta chains follows, all from one sample in a study of T cell changes during pregnancy in multiple sclerosis. Clones were sequenced by immunoSEQ multiplex PCR, and TCRdb holds only the in-frame ones, with some missing. Of around 130,000 clones listed, 85% to 95% were seen once; the top ten hold roughly 6.2%. This material consisted of peripheral blood, taken before pregnancy. These receptors came from a female donor with multiple sclerosis, enrolled in a pregnancy study. Each CDR3 is given with its conserved first and last residue. Each record gives: J gene, V gene, D gene, clone size, CDR3 protein, CDR3 DNA. The D gene is left open where the match is weak. Clone size is shown for a subset of rows, as once, few, many or a class of expanded clone.

J gene: TRBJ1-1
V gene: TRBV5-1
D gene: TRBD1
clone size: -
CDR3 protein: CASSPEGQGMNTEAFF
CDR3 DNA: TGCGCCAGCAGCCCGGAAGGACAGGGCATGAACACTGAAGCTTTCTTT

J gene: TRBJ1-4
V gene: TRBV19
D gene: -
clone size: -
CDR3 protein: CASTPRGLNEKLFF
CDR3 DNA: TGTGCCAGTACCCCAAGGGGTCTTAATGAAAAACTGTTTTTT

J gene: TRBJ2-5
V gene: TRBV2
D gene: -
clone size: -
CDR3 protein: CASSTGRGQETQYF
CDR3 DNA: TGTGCCAGCTCAACGGGTAGGGGACAAGAGACCCAGTACTTC

J gene: TRBJ1-2
V gene: TRBV29-1
D gene: -
clone size: -
CDR3 protein: CSVDPQDTYGYTF
CDR3 DNA: TGCAGCGTTGACCCCCAAGACACTTATGGCTACACCTTC

J gene: TRBJ2-7
V gene: TRBV7-8
D gene: -
clone size: once
CDR3 protein: CASSLAGQSYEQYF
CDR3 DNA: TGTGCCAGCAGCTTAGCAGGACAGAGCTACGAGCAGTACTTC

J gene: TRBJ1-1
V gene: TRBV6-1
D gene: TRBD1
clone size: -
CDR3 protein: CASRGQANTEAFF
CDR3 DNA: TGTGCCAGCAGGGGACAGGCGAACACTGAAGCTTTCTTT

J gene: TRBJ2-3
V gene: TRBV6-1
D gene: TRBD2
clone size: -
CDR3 protein: CASSETSGSGWDTQYF
CDR3 DNA: TGTGCCAGCAGTGAAACTAGCGGGAGCGGTTGGGATACGCAGTATTTT

J gene: TRBJ2-1
V gene: TRBV29-1
D gene: TRBD1
clone size: -
CDR3 protein: CSVFGTGDSNEQFF
CDR3 DNA: TGCAGCGTTTTTGGGACAGGGGATTCCAATGAGCAGTTCTTC

J gene: TRBJ2-3
V gene: TRBV10-3
D gene: -
clone size: -
CDR3 protein: CAISESGSTDTQYF
CDR3 DNA: TGTGCCATCAGTGAGTCTGGCTCCACAGATACGCAGTATTTT

J gene: TRBJ2-6
V gene: TRBV4-1
D gene: -
clone size: once
CDR3 protein: CASSQDLRTASGANVLTF
CDR3 DNA: TGCGCCAGCAGCCAAGATCTCCGGACAGCCTCTGGGGCCAACGTCCTGACTTTC

J gene: TRBJ1-2
V gene: TRBV2
D gene: TRBD1
clone size: once
CDR3 protein: CASSFRDRETDGYTF
CDR3 DNA: TGTGCCAGCAGTTTCCGGGACAGGGAAACGGATGGCTACACCTTC

J gene: TRBJ1-1
V gene: TRBV28
D gene: -
clone size: -
CDR3 protein: CASSLRTAFNTEAFF
CDR3 DNA: TGTGCCAGCAGTTTAAGAACAGCCTTCAACACTGAAGCTTTCTTT

J gene: TRBJ2-5
V gene: TRBV30
D gene: -
clone size: -
CDR3 protein: CAWSVLSPGGRETQYF
CDR3 DNA: TGTGCCTGGAGTGTACTTTCCCCAGGGGGGAGAGAGACCCAGTACTTC

J gene: TRBJ1-2
V gene: TRBV28
D gene: TRBD1
clone size: -
CDR3 protein: CASSLDRASSTNYGYTF
CDR3 DNA: TGTGCCAGCAGTTTGGACAGGGCGAGCTCCACTAACTATGGCTACACCTTC

J gene: TRBJ2-1
V gene: TRBV5-4
D gene: TRBD1
clone size: -
CDR3 protein: CASSLQGAKYNEQFF
CDR3 DNA: TGTGCCAGCAGCTTACAGGGGGCCAAGTACAATGAGCAGTTCTTC

J gene: TRBJ1-1
V gene: TRBV2
D gene: -
clone size: few
CDR3 protein: CASSLKGVNTEAFF
CDR3 DNA: TGTGCCAGCAGCCTCAAAGGAGTGAACACTGAAGCTTTCTTT

J gene: TRBJ2-5
V gene: TRBV5-4
D gene: TRBD1
clone size: -
CDR3 protein: CASSAGTGLRETQYF
CDR3 DNA: TGTGCCAGCAGCGCAGGGACAGGGTTGCGGGAGACCCAGTACTTC

J gene: TRBJ2-3
V gene: TRBV27
D gene: TRBD2
clone size: -
CDR3 protein: CASSSGLAGGIDTQYF
CDR3 DNA: TGTGCCAGCAGTTCAGGACTAGCGGGAGGAATAGATACGCAGTATTTT

J gene: TRBJ2-3
V gene: TRBV5-1
D gene: -
clone size: -
CDR3 protein: CASRRDPFTDTQYF
CDR3 DNA: TGCGCCAGCAGGCGGGACCCCTTCACAGATACGCAGTATTTT

J gene: TRBJ2-3
V gene: TRBV2
D gene: -
clone size: -
CDR3 protein: CATSNQGSTDTQYF
CDR3 DNA: TGTGCCACCTCCAACCAGGGGAGCACAGATACGCAGTATTTT

J gene: TRBJ1-5
V gene: TRBV6-6
D gene: TRBD1
clone size: -
CDR3 protein: CASSQGQGKQPQHF
CDR3 DNA: TGTGCCAGCAGCCAGGGACAGGGAAAGCAGCCCCAGCATTTT

J gene: TRBJ1-5
V gene: TRBV27
D gene: TRBD1
clone size: -
CDR3 protein: CASSPLPGQRDQPQHF
CDR3 DNA: TGTGCCAGCAGCCCCCTTCCGGGACAGAGAGATCAGCCCCAGCATTTT

J gene: TRBJ1-2
V gene: TRBV25-1
D gene: TRBD1
clone size: -
CDR3 protein: CASSGDRVIF
CDR3 DNA: TGTGCCAGCAGTGGGGACAGGGTAATCTTC

J gene: TRBJ1-1
V gene: TRBV5-4
D gene: TRBD1
clone size: -
CDR3 protein: CASWKRGPTEAFF
CDR3 DNA: TGTGCCAGCTGGAAAAGGGGGCCCACTGAAGCTTTCTTT

J gene: TRBJ1-6
V gene: TRBV19
D gene: TRBD1
clone size: -
CDR3 protein: CASSSRGLYNSPLHF
CDR3 DNA: TGTGCCAGTAGTTCGAGGGGGCTCTATAATTCACCCCTCCACTTT

J gene: TRBJ2-5
V gene: TRBV6-5
D gene: TRBD1
clone size: once
CDR3 protein: CASSGTGKETQYF
CDR3 DNA: TGTGCCAGCAGCGGGACAGGGAAAGAGACCCAGTACTTC

J gene: TRBJ1-6
V gene: TRBV7-8
D gene: TRBD1
clone size: -
CDR3 protein: CASSSGQGATLHF
CDR3 DNA: TGTGCCAGCAGCTCGGGACAGGGGGCAACCCTCCACTTT

J gene: TRBJ2-1
V gene: TRBV7-8
D gene: TRBD2
clone size: -
CDR3 protein: CASSSVGLAGALGRGNEQFF
CDR3 DNA: TGTGCCAGCAGCTCCGTGGGACTAGCGGGGGCCCTCGGTCGTGGGAATGAGCAGTTCTTC

J gene: TRBJ2-6
V gene: TRBV19
D gene: -
clone size: -
CDR3 protein: CASSMTPPAGANVLTF
CDR3 DNA: TGTGCCAGTAGTATGACTCCCCCGGCTGGGGCCAACGTCCTGACTTTC

J gene: TRBJ2-5
V gene: TRBV9
D gene: TRBD1
clone size: few
CDR3 protein: CASSPRGQGGETQYF
CDR3 DNA: TGTGCCAGCAGCCCAAGGGGACAGGGTGGGGAGACCCAGTACTTC

J gene: TRBJ1-2
V gene: TRBV19
D gene: TRBD1
clone size: -
CDR3 protein: CATQDRANYGYTF
CDR3 DNA: TGTGCCACCCAAGACAGGGCTAACTATGGCTACACCTTC

J gene: TRBJ1-1
V gene: TRBV5-1
D gene: -
clone size: few
CDR3 protein: CASSVGGLNTEAFF
CDR3 DNA: TGCGCCAGCAGCGTGGGGGGGCTTAACACTGAAGCTTTCTTT

J gene: TRBJ2-3
V gene: TRBV21-1
D gene: -
clone size: -
CDR3 protein: CASVPGATDTQYF
CDR3 DNA: TGTGCCAGCGTGCCAGGGGCAACAGATACGCAGTATTTT

J gene: TRBJ2-7
V gene: TRBV7-8
D gene: -
clone size: -
CDR3 protein: CASSPTRTAGGYEQYF
CDR3 DNA: TGTGCCAGCAGCCCGACAAGGACAGCCGGAGGCTACGAGCAGTACTTC

J gene: TRBJ2-1
V gene: TRBV11-2
D gene: TRBD1
clone size: -
CDR3 protein: CASSLPAPGGEQFF
CDR3 DNA: TGTGCCAGCAGCTTACCCGCACCAGGGGGCGAGCAGTTCTTC

J gene: TRBJ2-5
V gene: TRBV5-1
D gene: TRBD2
clone size: -
CDR3 protein: CASSLALAGRYQETQYF
CDR3 DNA: TGCGCCAGCAGCTTGGCACTAGCGGGGCGGTACCAAGAGACCCAGTACTTC

J gene: TRBJ2-5
V gene: TRBV11-2
D gene: -
clone size: -
CDR3 protein: CASSLDRDQETQYF
CDR3 DNA: TGTGCCAGCAGCTTAGACAGGGATCAAGAGACCCAGTACTTC

J gene: TRBJ1-1
V gene: TRBV30
D gene: TRBD1
clone size: few
CDR3 protein: CAWSGRGHTEAFF
CDR3 DNA: TGTGCCTGGAGTGGCAGGGGGCACACTGAAGCTTTCTTT

J gene: TRBJ2-3
V gene: TRBV2
D gene: TRBD1
clone size: -
CDR3 protein: CASSAGQGWSTDTQYF
CDR3 DNA: TGTGCCAGCAGTGCCGGACAGGGATGGAGCACAGATACGCAGTATTTT

J gene: TRBJ2-1
V gene: TRBV19
D gene: TRBD2
clone size: -
CDR3 protein: CASRLSGISYNEQFF
CDR3 DNA: TGTGCCAGCCGATTAAGCGGGATCTCCTACAATGAGCAGTTCTTC

J gene: TRBJ2-7
V gene: TRBV27
D gene: TRBD2
clone size: -
CDR3 protein: CASSWGRAGQQYF
CDR3 DNA: TGTGCCAGCAGTTGGGGCCGAGCGGGGCAGCAGTACTTC

J gene: TRBJ2-1
V gene: TRBV7-3
D gene: TRBD2
clone size: -
CDR3 protein: CASSSPSGDYNEQFF
CDR3 DNA: TGTGCCAGCAGCTCACCTAGCGGGGATTACAATGAGCAGTTCTTC

J gene: TRBJ2-1
V gene: TRBV6-1
D gene: -
clone size: -
CDR3 protein: CASSEGPGTYNEQFF
CDR3 DNA: TGTGCCAGCAGTGAAGGGCCAGGGACCTACAATGAGCAGTTCTTC

J gene: TRBJ2-2
V gene: TRBV4-2
D gene: -
clone size: -
CDR3 protein: CASSPGERNTGELFF
CDR3 DNA: TGTGCCAGCAGCCCGGGAGAGCGGAACACCGGGGAGCTGTTTTTT

J gene: TRBJ1-4
V gene: TRBV5-5
D gene: -
clone size: -
CDR3 protein: CASSPAGRGEKLFF
CDR3 DNA: TGTGCCAGCAGCCCTGCAGGGCGGGGGGAAAAACTGTTTTTT

J gene: TRBJ2-3
V gene: TRBV29-1
D gene: -
clone size: -
CDR3 protein: CSVDRGYTDTQYF
CDR3 DNA: TGCAGCGTTGATCGGGGATACACAGATACGCAGTATTTT

J gene: TRBJ1-1
V gene: TRBV10-2
D gene: -
clone size: -
CDR3 protein: CASSESSLNTEAFF
CDR3 DNA: TGCGCCAGCAGTGAGTCGAGCCTGAACACTGAAGCTTTCTTT

J gene: TRBJ2-7
V gene: TRBV25-1
D gene: -
clone size: -
CDR3 protein: CASSEWGSGDYEQYF
CDR3 DNA: TGTGCCAGCAGTGAATGGGGCTCGGGCGACTACGAGCAGTACTTC

J gene: TRBJ2-5
V gene: TRBV6-5
D gene: TRBD1
clone size: -
CDR3 protein: CASRGTGTETQYF
CDR3 DNA: TGTGCCAGCAGGGGGACAGGGACCGAGACCCAGTACTTC

J gene: TRBJ2-7
V gene: TRBV4-1
D gene: -
clone size: -
CDR3 protein: CASSQLGLAGYEQYF
CDR3 DNA: TGCGCCAGCAGCCAACTAGGACTTGCCGGCTACGAGCAGTACTTC

J gene: TRBJ1-2
V gene: TRBV5-1
D gene: TRBD1
clone size: once
CDR3 protein: CASSRDRDDGYGYTF
CDR3 DNA: TGCGCCAGCAGCAGGGACAGGGATGATGGCTATGGCTACACCTTC